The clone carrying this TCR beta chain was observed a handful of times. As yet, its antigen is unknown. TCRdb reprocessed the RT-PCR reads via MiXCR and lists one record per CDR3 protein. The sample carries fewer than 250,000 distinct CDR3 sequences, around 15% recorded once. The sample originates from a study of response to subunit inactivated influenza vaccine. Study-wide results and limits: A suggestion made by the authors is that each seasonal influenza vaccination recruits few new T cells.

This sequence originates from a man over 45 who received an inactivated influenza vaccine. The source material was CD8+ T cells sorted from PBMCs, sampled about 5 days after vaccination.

CDR3 in amino acids: CASSYTVTNTGELFF. The CDR3 nucleotides read TGTGCCAGCAGCTACACGGTCACGAACACCGGGGAGCTGTTTTTT. The chain combines TRBV27 with TRBJ2-2; D is unclear. CDR1 is MNHEY, CDR2 SMNVEV, per germline (reference sequence). The CDR3 is 15 amino acids. Trimming stripped 6 bases from V and 0 bases from J, with 11 bases between.